These 17 T cell receptor beta chains share one sample of origin, sequenced in a study of CD8+CD57+ T cells in acquired aplastic anemia. Patients picked for sequencing had shown CD8+CD57+ cell expansion detected by flow cytometry. Profiling of TCR beta VDJ combinations and CDR3 sequences used genomic DNA as template. TCRdb reanalysed the reads using MiXCR and keeps one entry per CDR3 protein. The table has some 92,000 distinct CDR3 sequences, about 63% seen once; the top ten hold 60% to 80%. Material for sequencing was sorted CD4+, CD8+, or CD8+CD57+ T cells (not recorded which) from PBMCs. These receptors were obtained from a human donor with aplastic anemia.

This chain joins TRBV6-1 and TRBJ2-7, with D possibly being TRBD1 (5 bases). CDR1 and CDR2 from the germline V gene are MNHNS and SASEGT. The CDR3 has 12 amino acids. Trimming shortened V by 6 bases and J by 4 bases, and 10 bases separated the two germline ends. The CDR3 DNA follows: TGTGCCAGCAGCCACGACAGTTACGAGCAGTACTTC. Protein sequence: CASSHDSYEQYF.

This clonotype has at least ten counts. V usage is TRBV2 and J usage is TRBJ1-2, with TRBD1 matching 9 bases. CDR1 SNHLY and CDR2 FYNNEI come from the germline V gene. The J segment lost 5 bases and the V segment lost 10 bases, leaving 20 bases of the junction unmatched. The CDR3 runs to 17 residues. CDR3: CATVSYYRDREGYGYTF. The CDR3, as DNA: TGTGCCACCGTTTCCTATTACCGGGACAGGGAGGGGTATGGCTACACCTTC. Filled out from reference TRBV2 and TRBJ1-2, the complete variable domain reads EPEVTQTPSHQVTQMGQEVILRCVPISNHLYFYWYRQILGQKVEFLVSFYNNEISEKSEIFDDQFSVERPDGSNFTLKIRSTKLEDSAMYFCATVSYYRDREGYGYTFGSGTRLTVV.

The V and J genes are TRBV7-2 and TRBJ2-5; 11 bases are a match to TRBD1. CDR3 length: 14 residues. Unmatched junction bases numbered 3, after V lost 4 bases and J lost 5 bases. Germline CDR1 SGHTA, CDR2 FQGNSA. CDR3 nucleotide sequence: TGTGCCAGCAGCTGGACAGGGGGCCATGAGACCCAGTACTTC. Protein product: CASSWTGGHETQYF. The variable domain in full, completed from reference TRBV7-2 and TRBJ2-5, reads GAGVSQSPSNKVTEKGKDVELRCDPISGHTALYWYRQSLGQGLEFLIYFQGNSAPDKSGLPSDRFSAERTGGSVSTLTIQRTQQEDSAVYLCASSWTGGHETQYFGPGTRLLVL.

The genes are TRBV29-1 and TRBJ2-5, with unresolved D. V was trimmed by 5 bases and J by 2 bases, leaving 6 bases between them. From germline, CDR1 is SQVTM and CDR2 ANQGSEA. This CDR3 comprises 11 residues. CDR3 loop: CSVRPQETQYF. The CDR3 nucleotides read TGCAGCGTTCGCCCTCAAGAGACCCAGTACTTC.

This clonotype was observed a handful of times. The rearrangement joins TRBV25-1 to TRBJ2-1; tentatively, D is TRBD1 (6 bases). The CDR3 has 14 amino acids. Trimming shortened V by 1 base and J by 6 bases, and 10 bases separated the two germline ends. Germline V gene data show CDR1 as MGHDK and CDR2 as SYGVNS. The CDR3 DNA follows: TGTGCCAGCAGTGAATCAGGGGTCCCCAATGAGCAGTTCTTC. Translation: CASSESGVPNEQFF.

V gene TRBV20-1 combines with J gene TRBJ2-2; the match to TRBD1 covers 7 bases. The germline V gene has CDR1 DFQATT and CDR2 SNEGSKA (reference sequence). The CDR3 runs 15 residues. Trimming cost V 0 bases and J 4 bases; bases outside gene matches: 5. CDR3 nucleotides: TGCAGTGCTAGAGATTGGGACAGTCCCACCGGGGAGCTGTTTTTT. Translating it yields CSARDWDSPTGELFF.

The rearrangement joins TRBV20-1 to TRBJ2-5, with D perhaps TRBD2 (6 bases). The CDR3 extends over 16 amino acids. Trimming stripped 4 bases from V and 5 bases from J, with 23 bases between. Germline V gene data show CDR1 as DFQATT and CDR2 as SNEGSKA (reference sequence). CDR3 coding DNA: TGCAGTGCTACAGCCTTAAGGAGGGCCTCTCCCGAGACCCAGTACTTC. Translating gives CSATALRRASPETQYF.

The chain uses TRBV19 and TRBJ2-3, with 10 bases aligning to TRBD2. This CDR3 contains 16 residues. Germline V gene lookup returns CDR1 LNHDA and CDR2 SQIVND (reference sequence). V was clipped by 9 bases and J by 0 bases; unmatched bases: 9. The CDR3: CASHGTSVASTDTQYF. The CDR3 DNA sequence: TGTGCCAGCCATGGGACTAGCGTAGCTAGCACAGATACGCAGTATTTT.

The CDR3 bases are TGTGCCAGCGTTAGGACAGGCGCACCTGAAGCTTTCTTT. Amino acids: CASVRTGAPEAFF. The rearrangement links TRBV25-1 to TRBJ1-1; TRBD1 matches at 7 bases. Looked up from germline, CDR1 is MGHDK and CDR2 is SYGVNS. The trim removed 8 bases at V and 6 bases at J, leaving 9 bases unmatched. CDR3 length: 13 amino acids.

This rearrangement joins TRBV20-1 to TRBJ2-7; 9 nucleotides line up with TRBD1. J gave up 3 bases and V 6 bases, and 3 bases lay outside the gene matches. Per the germline V gene, CDR1 is DFQATT and CDR2 is SNEGSKA (reference sequence). The CDR3 covers 12 residues. DNA for the CDR3: TGCAGTGCCCGGGACAGGGTCTACGAGCAGTACTTC. Translated, it gives CSARDRVYEQYF.

This sequence joins TRBV2 and TRBJ1-1; possibly TRBD1 for D (5 bases). Trimming took off 6 bases at V and 7 bases at J, with 12 bases between the two ends. The CDR3 is 12 residues long. Germline CDR1 reads SNHLY; CDR2 reads FYNNEI. The CDR3 loop is CASRIDSLEAFF. The CDR3 DNA reads TGTGCCAGCAGGATCGACAGCCTTGAAGCTTTCTTT.

This clonotype turned up a few times. V and J are TRBV27 and TRBJ1-3; 9 nucleotides align to TRBD1. CDR3 size: 16 residues. V was pared by 4 bases and J by 0 bases, with 4 bases of the junction left unmatched. Germline loops: CDR1 MNHEY, CDR2 SMNVEV (reference sequence). The DNA of the CDR3 is TGTGCCAGCAGTTCGGGACAGGGAAACTCTGGAAACACCATATATTTT. Translating it yields CASSSGQGNSGNTIYF.

The V gene is TRBV2, the J gene TRBJ2-1; D may be TRBD2 (7 bases). V was shortened by 10 bases and J by 6 bases, with 13 bases between the two germline ends. The germline CDR1 and CDR2 sequences are SNHLY and FYNNEI. This CDR3 is built from 12 residues. CDR3 DNA: TGTGCCATCCGAGGGGGGGGCAATGAGCAGTTCTTC. Translation gives CAIRGGGNEQFF.

The chain is built from TRBV19 and TRBJ1-2, with D possibly being TRBD1 (5 bases). The CDR3 runs 15 residues. V dropped 3 bases and J dropped 5 bases, with 16 bases sitting between them. Germline-derived CDR1 and CDR2 are LNHDA and SQIVND (reference sequence). CDR3 bases: TGTGCCAGTAGTATGTGGGACCCCGACGGGTATGGCTACACCTTC. Its protein product is CASSMWDPDGYGYTF.

V and J are TRBV5-1 and TRBJ1-6; D call uncertain. The CDR3 is 15 residues long. The germline CDR1 and CDR2 sequences are SGHRS and YFSETQ. With 4 bases removed from V and 6 bases from J, the gap between germline ends came to 14 bases. CDR3 region: CASSTDPSGNSPLHF. The CDR3 DNA is TGCGCCAGCAGCACCGACCCCTCCGGTAATTCACCCCTCCACTTT.

The CDR3 nucleotides read TGTGCCAGCAGGGGGACAGGGCAAGAGACCCAGTACTTC. Amino acid sequence: CASRGTGQETQYF. The genes are TRBV7-2 and TRBJ2-5, with 9 nucleotides matching TRBD1. V gave up 6 bases and J gave up 2 bases; unmatched junction bases: 1. Germline CDR1 is SGHTA and CDR2 is FQGNSA. This CDR3 is built from 13 residues.

This chain connects TRBV10-3 to TRBJ1-1; D unclear. Trimming removed 8 bases at V and 7 bases at J, with 11 bases between. Germline-derived CDR1 and CDR2 are ENHRY and SYGVKD. This CDR3 has 11 residues. CDR3 in DNA: TGTGCCATCTTTGACCGATATGAAGCTTTCTTT. Protein product: CAIFDRYEAFF.